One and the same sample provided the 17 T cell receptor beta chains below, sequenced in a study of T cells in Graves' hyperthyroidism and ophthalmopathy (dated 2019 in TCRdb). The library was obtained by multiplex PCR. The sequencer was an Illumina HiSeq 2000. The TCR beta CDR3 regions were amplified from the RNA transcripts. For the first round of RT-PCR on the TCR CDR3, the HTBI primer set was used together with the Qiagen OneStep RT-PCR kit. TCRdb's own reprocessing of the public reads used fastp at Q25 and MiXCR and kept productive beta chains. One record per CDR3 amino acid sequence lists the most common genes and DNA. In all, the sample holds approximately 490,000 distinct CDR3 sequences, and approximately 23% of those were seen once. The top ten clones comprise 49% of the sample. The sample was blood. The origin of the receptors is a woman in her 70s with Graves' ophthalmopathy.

As DNA, the CDR3 is TGCAGCGTGTCGAGGACAGGGGCTAACAATGAGCAGTTCTTC. The encoded protein is CSVSRTGANNEQFF. The rearrangement links TRBV29-1 to TRBJ2-1; 9 nucleotides match TRBD1. There are 14 residues in the CDR3. V trimming: 6 bases; J trimming: 5 bases; junction bases outside the gene matches: 8. Germline V CDR1 and CDR2: SQVTM, ANQGSEA.

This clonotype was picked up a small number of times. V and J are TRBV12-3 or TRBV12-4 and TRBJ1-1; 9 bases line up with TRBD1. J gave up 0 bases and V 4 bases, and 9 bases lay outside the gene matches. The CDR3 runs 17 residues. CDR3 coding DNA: TGTGCCAGCAGTTCGCGGACAGGGGCCTACTTGAACACTGAAGCTTTCTTT. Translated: CASSSRTGAYLNTEAFF.

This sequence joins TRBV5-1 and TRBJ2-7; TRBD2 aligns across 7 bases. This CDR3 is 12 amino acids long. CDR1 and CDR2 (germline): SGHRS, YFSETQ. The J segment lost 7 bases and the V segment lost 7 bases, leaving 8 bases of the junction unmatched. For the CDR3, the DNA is TGCGCCAGCGGACCGGGCGGGGGTGAGCAGTACTTC. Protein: CASGPGGGEQYF.

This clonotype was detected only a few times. CDR3 bases: TGTGCCAGCTCACCAGAGGGTTACGAGCAGTACTTC. Amino acids: CASSPEGYEQYF. The chain has TRBV18 and TRBJ2-7, with a weak D call TRBD2 (5 bases). The length of the CDR3 is 12 residues. CDR1 and CDR2 from the germline V gene are KGHSH and LQKENI. Trimming took 2 bases from V and 4 from J, leaving 6 bases between them.

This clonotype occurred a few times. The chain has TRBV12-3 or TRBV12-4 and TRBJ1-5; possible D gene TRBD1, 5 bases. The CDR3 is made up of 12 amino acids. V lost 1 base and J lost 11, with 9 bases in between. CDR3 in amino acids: CASSLGVGAQHF. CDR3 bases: TGTGCCAGCAGTTTAGGCGTAGGGGCCCAGCATTTT.

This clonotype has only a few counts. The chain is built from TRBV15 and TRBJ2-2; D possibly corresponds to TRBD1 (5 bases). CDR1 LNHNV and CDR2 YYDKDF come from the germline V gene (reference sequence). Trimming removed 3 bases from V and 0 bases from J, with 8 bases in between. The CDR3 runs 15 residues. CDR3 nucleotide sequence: TGTGCCACCAGCAGCCCGACAGCGAACACCGGGGAGCTGTTTTTT. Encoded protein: CATSSPTANTGELFF.

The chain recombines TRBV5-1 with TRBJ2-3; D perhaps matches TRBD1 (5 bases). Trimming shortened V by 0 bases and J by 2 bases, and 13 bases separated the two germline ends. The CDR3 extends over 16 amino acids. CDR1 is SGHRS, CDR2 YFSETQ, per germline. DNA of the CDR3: TGCGCCAGCAGCTTGGGTCCAGGGTCGTCCACAGATACGCAGTATTTT. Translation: CASSLGPGSSTDTQYF. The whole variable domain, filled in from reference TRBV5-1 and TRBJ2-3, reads KAGVTQTPRYLIKTRGQQVTLSCSPISGHRSVSWYQQTPGQGLQFLFEYFSETQRNKGNFPGRFSGRQFSNSRSEMNVSTLELGDSALYLCASSLGPGSSTDTQYFGPGTRLTVL.

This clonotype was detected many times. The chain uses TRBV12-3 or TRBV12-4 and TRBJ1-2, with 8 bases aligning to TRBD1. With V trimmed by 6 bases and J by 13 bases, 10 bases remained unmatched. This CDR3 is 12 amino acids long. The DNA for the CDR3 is TGTGCCAGCAGCAAACAGGGGGGACCTTTCACCTTC. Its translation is CASSKQGGPFTF.

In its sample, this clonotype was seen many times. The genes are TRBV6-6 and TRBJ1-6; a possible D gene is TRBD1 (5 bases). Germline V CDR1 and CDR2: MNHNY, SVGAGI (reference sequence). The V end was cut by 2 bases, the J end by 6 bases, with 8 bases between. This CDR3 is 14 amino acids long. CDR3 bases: TGTGCCAGCAGTTACCTCCAGGGTAATTCACCCCTCCACTTT. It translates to CASSYLQGNSPLHF.

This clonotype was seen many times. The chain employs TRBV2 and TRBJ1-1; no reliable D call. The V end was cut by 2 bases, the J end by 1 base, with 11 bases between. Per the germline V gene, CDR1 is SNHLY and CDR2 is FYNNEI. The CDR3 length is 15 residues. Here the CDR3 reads CASSESRRRNTEAFF. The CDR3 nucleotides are TGTGCCAGCAGTGAATCTCGACGGAGGAACACTGAAGCTTTCTTT.

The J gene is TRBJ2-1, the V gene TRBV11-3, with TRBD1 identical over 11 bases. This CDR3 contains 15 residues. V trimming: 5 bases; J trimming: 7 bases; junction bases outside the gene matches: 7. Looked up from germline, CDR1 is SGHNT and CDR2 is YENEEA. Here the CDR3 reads CASSQPDRGQNEQFF. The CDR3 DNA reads TGTGCCAGCAGCCAACCGGACAGGGGGCAGAATGAGCAGTTCTTC.

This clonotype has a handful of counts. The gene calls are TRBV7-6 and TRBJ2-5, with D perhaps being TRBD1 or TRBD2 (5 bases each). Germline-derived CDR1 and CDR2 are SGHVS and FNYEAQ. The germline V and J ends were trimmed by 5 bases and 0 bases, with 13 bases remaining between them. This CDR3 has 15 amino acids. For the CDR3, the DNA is TGTGCCAGCAGCCCCTTTTGGGGGTACCAAGAGACCCAGTACTTC. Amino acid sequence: CASSPFWGYQETQYF.

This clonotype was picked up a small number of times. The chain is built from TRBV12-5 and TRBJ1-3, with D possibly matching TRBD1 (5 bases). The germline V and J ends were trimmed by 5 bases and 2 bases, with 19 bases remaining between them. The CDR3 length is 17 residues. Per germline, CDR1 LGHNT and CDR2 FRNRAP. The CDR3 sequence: CASGPGHHTVPGNTIYF. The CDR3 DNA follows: TGTGCTAGTGGTCCCGGACACCATACAGTCCCTGGAAACACCATATATTTT.

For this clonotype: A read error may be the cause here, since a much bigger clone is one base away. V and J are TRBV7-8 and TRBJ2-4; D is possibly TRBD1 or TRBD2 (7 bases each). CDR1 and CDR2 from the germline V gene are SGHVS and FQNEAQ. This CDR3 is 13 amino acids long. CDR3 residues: CTSSGTARNIQYF. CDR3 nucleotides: TGTACCAGCAGCGGGACAGCCAGGAACATTCAGTACTTC. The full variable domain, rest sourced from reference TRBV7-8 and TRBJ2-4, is GAGVSQSPRYKVAKRGQDVALRCDPISGHVSLFWYQQALGQGPEFLTYFQNEAQLDKSGLPSDRFFAERPEGSVSTLKIQRTQQEDSAVYLCTSSGTARNIQYFGAGTRLSVL.

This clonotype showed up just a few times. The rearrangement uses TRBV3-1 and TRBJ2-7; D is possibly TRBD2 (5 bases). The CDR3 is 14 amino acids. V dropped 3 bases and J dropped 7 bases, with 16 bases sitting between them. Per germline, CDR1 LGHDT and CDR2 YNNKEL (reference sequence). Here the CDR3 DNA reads TGTGCCAGCAGCCAGCATCGGAGAGGGAGTGAGCAGTACTTC. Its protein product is CASSQHRRGSEQYF.

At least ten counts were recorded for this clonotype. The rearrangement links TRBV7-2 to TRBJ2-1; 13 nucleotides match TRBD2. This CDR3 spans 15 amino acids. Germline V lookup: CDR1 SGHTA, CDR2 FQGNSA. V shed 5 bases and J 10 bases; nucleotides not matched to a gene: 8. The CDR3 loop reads CASSLWTSGRGEQFF. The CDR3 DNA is TGTGCCAGCAGCCTCTGGACTAGCGGGAGAGGAGAGCAGTTCTTC.

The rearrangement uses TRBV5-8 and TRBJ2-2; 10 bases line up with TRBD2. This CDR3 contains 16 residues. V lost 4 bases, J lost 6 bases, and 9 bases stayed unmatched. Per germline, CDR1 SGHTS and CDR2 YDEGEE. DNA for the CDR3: TGTGCCAGCAGCCAACTAGTAGCGGGAGGTTCCGGGGAGCTGTTTTTT. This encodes CASSQLVAGGSGELFF.